These T cell receptor beta chains were read from a single sample in a study of blood T cell repertoires in COVID-19. Libraries were prepared by immunoSEQ multiplex PCR; TCRdb keeps only in-frame clonotypes and omits some of them. Here the sample spans under 250,000 clones, roughly four fifths being singletons. Material: peripheral blood. These receptors came from a woman between 35 and 50 years old with acute or convalescent COVID-19. The CDR3 runs from the conserved cysteine through the conserved F or W. D genes are given only for firm matches. Where a row states a size, it is once, few, many or the class of an expanded clone; other rows omit it.

clone_size	v_call	j_call	d_call	cdr3_nt	cdr3_aa
NA	TRBV5-1	TRBJ1-6	TRBD1	TGCGCCAGCAGCTTGGCCGGACAGGGTCCGGATTCACCCCTCCACTTT	CASSLAGQGPDSPLHF
NA	TRBV19	TRBJ1-6	NA	TGTGCCAGTAGGAACCTACAGGGCCAAAATTCACCCCTCCACTTT	CASRNLQGQNSPLHF
once	TRBV3-1/TRBV3-2	TRBJ1-1	NA	TGTGCCAGCAGCCAAGCGGACTCCCTGGGGAACACTGAAGCTTTCTTT	CASSQADSLGNTEAFF
few	TRBV7-9	TRBJ1-1	NA	TGTGCCAGCAGCTTAGGTTCAGTTGCGGGGGTGAACACTGAAGCTTTCTTT	CASSLGSVAGVNTEAFF
few	TRBV27	TRBJ2-1	NA	TGTGCCAGCAGTTCCCCGACGGGTGAGCAGTTCTTC	CASSSPTGEQFF
NA	TRBV6-2/TRBV6-3	TRBJ1-2	NA	TGTGCCAGCAGTTTACAGACGGACTATTATGGCTACACCTTC	CASSLQTDYYGYTF
NA	TRBV29-1	TRBJ2-3	NA	TGCAGCGTTGAAGATCAGGCCCCACACCCGGATACGCAGTATTTT	CSVEDQAPHPDTQYF
NA	TRBV7-2	TRBJ2-3	TRBD2	TGTGCCAGCAGCATTAGGGTAGCGGGAGTGGTAGGGGATACGCAGTATTTT	CASSIRVAGVVGDTQYF
once	TRBV24-1	TRBJ2-5	NA	TGTGCCACCAGCGGCGGGATCCGCGGAGACGAGACCCAGTACTTC	CATSGGIRGDETQYF
NA	TRBV12-3/TRBV12-4	TRBJ2-7	NA	TGTGCCAGCAGTTTCCAGGGTCCCGAGCAGTACTTC	CASSFQGPEQYF
few	TRBV10-3	TRBJ1-2	NA	TGTGCCATCAGTGAGCCGGCGGGGAACTATGGCTACACCTTC	CAISEPAGNYGYTF
NA	TRBV19	TRBJ2-3	NA	TGTGCCAGTAGGCCGAGTGGTACGGATACGCAGTATTTT	CASRPSGTDTQYF